This passage covers 2 T cell receptor beta chains from one sample sequenced in a study of neoadjuvant nivolumab and ipilimumab in lung cancer. Clones were sequenced by immunoSEQ multiplex PCR, and TCRdb holds only the in-frame ones, with some missing. The data hold roughly 7,100 clones, with around 80% observed a single time. The sample in question was tumor tissue, obtained after neoadjuvant nivolumab, alone or with ipilimumab, at or shortly before surgery. These receptors originate from an adult with non-small cell lung cancer.

The chain has TRBV29-1 and TRBJ1-2; no firm D call. The CDR3 spans 13 residues. Germline CDR1 and CDR2: SQVTM and ANQGSEA. V was clipped by 7 bases and J by 0 bases, with 12 bases between them. CDR3 sequence: CSGHSGTNYGYTF. In DNA, the CDR3 is TGCAGCGGACACAGCGGCACTAACTATGGCTACACCTTC.

J is TRBJ1-1 and V is TRBV5-1, with D maybe TRBD1 (5 bases). The CDR3 is 15 residues long. V was shortened by 0 bases and J by 1 base, with 10 bases between the two germline ends. CDR1 is SGHRS and CDR2 is YFSETQ in the germline V gene. This CDR3 is CASSLVGPKNTEAFF. The DNA of the CDR3 is TGCGCCAGCAGCTTGGTGGGGCCCAAGAACACTGAAGCTTTCTTT.